Each of the 2 T cell receptor beta chains below was sequenced from the same sample in a study of CD8+CD57+ T cells in acquired aplastic anemia. All sequencing subjects had displayed CD8+CD57+ cell expansion on flow cytometry. According to the study, genomic DNA was the template for TCR beta VDJ and CDR3 profiling. From the reads, TCRdb called clonotypes with MiXCR, one entry per CDR3 protein. In the table there are about 200,000 distinct CDR3 sequences, approximately 60% of which are singletons. Sequencing input: sorted CD4+, CD8+, or CD8+CD57+ T cells (not recorded which) from PBMCs. Every receptor here comes from a human donor with aplastic anemia.

The sample holds many counts of this clonotype. The CDR3 loop is CASSPVEAGINEKLFF. The DNA for the CDR3 is TGCGCCAGCAGCCCAGTCGAGGCAGGGATAAATGAAAAACTGTTTTTT. The chain couples TRBV5-1 to TRBJ1-4, with D perhaps matching TRBD1 (5 bases). This CDR3 is built from 16 residues. Trimming stripped 4 bases from V and 5 bases from J, with 18 bases between. The germline V gene has CDR1 SGHRS and CDR2 YFSETQ.

The chain combines TRBV6-5 with TRBJ2-5, with 11 bases aligning to TRBD2. The germline V gene encodes CDR1 MNHEY and CDR2 SVGAGI. V dropped 0 bases and J dropped 0; count of bases not matched to a gene: 9. This CDR3 region has 19 residues. The CDR3: CASSYSSSGGQEYQETQYF. The DNA of the CDR3 is TGTGCCAGCAGTTACTCGTCTAGCGGGGGGCAAGAGTACCAAGAGACCCAGTACTTC.